The present T cell receptor beta chain was sequenced within a study of cytomegalovirus exposure and HLA in healthy donors. The CDR3 is 14 residues long. V trimming: 2 bases; J trimming: 3 bases; junction bases outside the gene matches: 3. CDR1 is SQVTM, CDR2 ANQGSEA, per germline. Assay used: immunoSEQ multiplex PCR; TCRdb lists only in-frame clones, some missing. This table has some 140,000 clones, 86% appearing once. J is TRBJ2-1 and V is TRBV29-1, with 8 bases matching TRBD2. The clonotype was recovered from a young man in good health and CMV-seronegative. Sequenced: PBMCs. The DNA for the CDR3 is TGCAGCGTTGAACCCCGGGGGGGCTACAATGAGCAGTTCTTC. Amino acids: CSVEPRGGYNEQFF.